This T cell receptor beta chain was sequenced during a study of T cells in Graves' hyperthyroidism and ophthalmopathy. This clonotype was seen repeatedly, ten times or more. RNA transcripts yielded amplified TCR beta CDR3 regions. A set of HTBI primers served as the primers for a first-round RT-PCR of the TCR CDR3. TCRdb reanalysed the multiplex PCR reads using MiXCR and keeps one entry per CDR3 protein. The repertoire has fewer than 800,000 distinct CDR3 sequences, over 15% of them found once; the top ten carry under 10%. This CDR3 region has 14 residues. The V and J ends lost 1 base and 2 bases respectively, with 11 bases between them. Germline CDR1 is DFQATT and CDR2 is SNEGSKA (reference sequence).

This clonotype was obtained from a young man with Graves' hyperthyroidism. Specimen: blood. The chain recombines TRBV20-1 with TRBJ2-5; a possible D gene is TRBD2 (5 bases). The CDR3 reads CSARAGMVQETQYF. The CDR3 DNA reads as TGCAGTGCTAGAGCGGGAATGGTACAAGAGACCCAGTACTTC.